The present TCR beta chain was sequenced within a study of cytomegalovirus exposure and HLA in healthy donors. About the research overall: A prior study identified 120 million or so unique TCR beta sequences from 200 million or so T cells. Caucasian-associated ancestry cluster membership applied to around 76% of nearly 400 genotyped donors. Points from the study as a whole: Common viral pathogens seemed, in a later analysis, to connect with several of the most significant clusters.

Germline V gene sequence: CDR1 MNHNS, CDR2 SASEGT. The V segment lost 1 base and the J segment 2 bases; nucleotides outside the gene matches: 4. CDR3 length: 15 amino acids. As for this clone: The antigen remains undetermined.

Amplification used 60 Vbeta primers and 13 Jbeta primers. The assay was immunoSEQ multiplex PCR, and TCRdb's table has in-frame clones only and misses some. The sample yields approximately 150,000 clones, roughly 68% seen once. The sample taken for sequencing was PBMCs. The origin of this receptor is a man in his 60s in good health and CMV-seronegative. The chain joins TRBV6-1 to TRBJ1-2; 7 bases line up with TRBD1. CDR3 sequence reads: CASSEGQGGNYGYTF. Here the CDR3 DNA reads TGTGCCAGCAGTGAAGGACAGGGAGGAAACTATGGCTACACCTTC.